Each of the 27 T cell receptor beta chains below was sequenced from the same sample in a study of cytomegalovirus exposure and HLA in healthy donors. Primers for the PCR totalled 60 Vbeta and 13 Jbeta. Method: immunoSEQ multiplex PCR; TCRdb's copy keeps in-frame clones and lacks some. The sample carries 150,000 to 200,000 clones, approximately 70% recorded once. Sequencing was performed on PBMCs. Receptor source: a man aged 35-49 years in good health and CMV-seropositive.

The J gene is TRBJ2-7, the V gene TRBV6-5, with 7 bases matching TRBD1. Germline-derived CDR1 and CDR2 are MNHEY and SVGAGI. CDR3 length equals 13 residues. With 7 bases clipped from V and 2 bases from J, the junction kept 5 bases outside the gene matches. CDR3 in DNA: TGTGCCAGCAAGAGGACAGGCCCCTACGAGCAGTACTTC. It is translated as CASKRTGPYEQYF.

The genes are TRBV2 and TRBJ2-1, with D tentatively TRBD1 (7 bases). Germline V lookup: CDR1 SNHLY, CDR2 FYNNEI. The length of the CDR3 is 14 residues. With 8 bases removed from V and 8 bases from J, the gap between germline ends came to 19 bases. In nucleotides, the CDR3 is TGTGCCAGCGCACTTGGCAGGGGGGCGGATGAGCAGTTCTTC. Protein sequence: CASALGRGADEQFF.

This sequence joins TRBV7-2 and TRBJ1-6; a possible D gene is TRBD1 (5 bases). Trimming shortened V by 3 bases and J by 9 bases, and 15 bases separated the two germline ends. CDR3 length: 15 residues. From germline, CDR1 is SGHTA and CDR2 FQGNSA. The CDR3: CASSLERRGGSPLHF. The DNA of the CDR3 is TGTGCCAGCAGCTTGGAACGGAGGGGTGGTTCACCCCTCCACTTT.

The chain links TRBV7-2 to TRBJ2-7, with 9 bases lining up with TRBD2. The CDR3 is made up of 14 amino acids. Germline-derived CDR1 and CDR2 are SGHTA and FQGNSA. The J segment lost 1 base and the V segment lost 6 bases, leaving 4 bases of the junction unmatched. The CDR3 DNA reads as TGTGCCAGCAGTCCTAGCGGGGTTTCCTACGAGCAGTACTTC. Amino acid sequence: CASSPSGVSYEQYF.

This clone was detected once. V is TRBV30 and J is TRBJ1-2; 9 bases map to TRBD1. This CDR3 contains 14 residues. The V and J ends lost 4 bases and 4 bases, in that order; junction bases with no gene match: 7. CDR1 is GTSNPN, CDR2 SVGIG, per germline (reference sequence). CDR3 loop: CAWTPGQGSYGYTF. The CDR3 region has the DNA TGTGCCTGGACCCCGGGACAGGGATCCTATGGCTACACCTTC.

The DNA of the CDR3 is TGTGCCTGGAGTGTCCGGGGGGATCAGCCCCAGCATTTT. Protein product: CAWSVRGDQPQHF. The V gene is TRBV30, the J gene TRBJ1-5; tentative D call: TRBD1 (5 bases). The CDR3 sequence is 13 residues long. Germline V gives CDR1 GTSNPN, CDR2 SVGIG (reference sequence). The V and J ends lost 0 bases and 5 bases respectively, with 8 bases between them.

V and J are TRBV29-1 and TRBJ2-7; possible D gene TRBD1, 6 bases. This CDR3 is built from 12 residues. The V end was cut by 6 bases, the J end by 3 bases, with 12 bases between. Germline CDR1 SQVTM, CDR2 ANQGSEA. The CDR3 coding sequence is TGCAGCGTAACCTCAGGGGACTACGAGCAGTACTTC. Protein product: CSVTSGDYEQYF.

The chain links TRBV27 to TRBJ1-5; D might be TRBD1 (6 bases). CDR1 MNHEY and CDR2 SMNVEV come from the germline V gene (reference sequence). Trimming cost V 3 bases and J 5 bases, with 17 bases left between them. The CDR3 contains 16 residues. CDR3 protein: CASSLGGGGGYQPQHF. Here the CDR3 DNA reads TGTGCCAGCAGTTTGGGGGGCGGGGGGGGGTATCAGCCCCAGCATTTT.

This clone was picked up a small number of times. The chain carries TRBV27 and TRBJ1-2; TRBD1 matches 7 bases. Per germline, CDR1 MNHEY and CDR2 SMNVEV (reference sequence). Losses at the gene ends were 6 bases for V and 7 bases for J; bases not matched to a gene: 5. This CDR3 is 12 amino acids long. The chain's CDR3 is CASSAHRGGYTF. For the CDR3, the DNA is TGTGCCAGCAGCGCACACAGGGGTGGCTACACCTTC.

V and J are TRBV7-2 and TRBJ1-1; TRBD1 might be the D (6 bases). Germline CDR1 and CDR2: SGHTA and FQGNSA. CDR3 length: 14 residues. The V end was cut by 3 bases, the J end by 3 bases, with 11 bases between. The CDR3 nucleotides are TGTGCCAGCAGCTTGCCAGGGGTTCACACTGAAGCTTTCTTT. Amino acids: CASSLPGVHTEAFF. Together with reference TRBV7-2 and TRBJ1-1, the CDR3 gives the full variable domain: GAGVSQSPSNKVTEKGKDVELRCDPISGHTALYWYRQSLGQGLEFLIYFQGNSAPDKSGLPSDRFSAERTGGSVSTLTIQRTQQEDSAVYLCASSLPGVHTEAFFGQGTRLTVV.

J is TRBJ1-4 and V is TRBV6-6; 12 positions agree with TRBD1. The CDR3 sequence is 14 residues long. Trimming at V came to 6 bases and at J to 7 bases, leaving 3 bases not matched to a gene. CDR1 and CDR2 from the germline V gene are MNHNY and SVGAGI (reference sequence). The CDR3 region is CASSRDRGLEKLFF. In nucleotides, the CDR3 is TGTGCCAGCAGCCGGGACAGGGGGCTTGAAAAACTGTTTTTT.

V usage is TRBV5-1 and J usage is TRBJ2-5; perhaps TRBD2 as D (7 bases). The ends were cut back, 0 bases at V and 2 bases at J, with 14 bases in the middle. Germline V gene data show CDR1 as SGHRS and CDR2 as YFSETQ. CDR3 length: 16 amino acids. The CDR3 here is CASSLGGGRFQETQYF. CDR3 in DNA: TGCGCCAGCAGCTTGGGGGGGGGCCGTTTTCAAGAGACCCAGTACTTC.

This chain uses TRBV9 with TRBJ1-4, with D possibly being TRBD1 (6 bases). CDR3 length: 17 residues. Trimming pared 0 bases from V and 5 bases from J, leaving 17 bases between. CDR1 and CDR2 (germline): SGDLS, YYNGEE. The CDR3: CASSVDSATGQNEKLFF. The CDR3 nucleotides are TGTGCCAGCAGCGTAGATTCGGCCACAGGACAGAATGAAAAACTGTTTTTT.

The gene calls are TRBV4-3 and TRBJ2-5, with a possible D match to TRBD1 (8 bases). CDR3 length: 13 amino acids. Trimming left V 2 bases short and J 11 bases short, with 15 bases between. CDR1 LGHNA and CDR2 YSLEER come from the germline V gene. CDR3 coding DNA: TGCGCCAGCAGCCAACTCACAGGGGGGGTTCAGTACTTC. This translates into CASSQLTGGVQYF.

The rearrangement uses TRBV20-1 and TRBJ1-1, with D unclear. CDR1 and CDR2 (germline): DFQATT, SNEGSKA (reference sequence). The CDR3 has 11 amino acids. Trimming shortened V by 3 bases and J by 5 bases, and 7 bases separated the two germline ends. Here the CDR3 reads CSASARTEAFF. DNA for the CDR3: TGCAGTGCTAGTGCTCGGACTGAAGCTTTCTTT.

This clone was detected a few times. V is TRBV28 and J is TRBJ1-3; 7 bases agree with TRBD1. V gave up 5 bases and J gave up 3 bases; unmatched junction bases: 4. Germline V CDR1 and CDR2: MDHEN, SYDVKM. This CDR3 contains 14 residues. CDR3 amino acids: CASSVGQRGNTIYF. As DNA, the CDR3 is TGTGCCAGCAGTGTGGGACAGCGTGGAAACACCATATATTTT.

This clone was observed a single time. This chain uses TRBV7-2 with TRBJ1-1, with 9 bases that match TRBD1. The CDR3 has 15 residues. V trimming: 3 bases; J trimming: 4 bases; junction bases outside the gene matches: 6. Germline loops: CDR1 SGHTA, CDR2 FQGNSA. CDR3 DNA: TGTGCCAGCAGCTTGGGGGGACAGGGAATCACTGAAGCTTTCTTT. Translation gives CASSLGGQGITEAFF.

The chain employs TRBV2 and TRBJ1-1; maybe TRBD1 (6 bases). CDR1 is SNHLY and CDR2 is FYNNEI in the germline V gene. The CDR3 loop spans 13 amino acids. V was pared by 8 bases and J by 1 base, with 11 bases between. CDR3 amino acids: CASLRTENTEAFF. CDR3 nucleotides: TGTGCCAGCCTCCGGACAGAGAACACTGAAGCTTTCTTT.

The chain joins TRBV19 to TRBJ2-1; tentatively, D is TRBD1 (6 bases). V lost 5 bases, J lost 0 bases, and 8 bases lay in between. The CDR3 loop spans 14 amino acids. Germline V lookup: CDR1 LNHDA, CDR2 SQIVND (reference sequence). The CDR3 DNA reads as TGTGCCAGTAGTCGACAGGTCTCCTACAATGAGCAGTTCTTC. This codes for CASSRQVSYNEQFF.

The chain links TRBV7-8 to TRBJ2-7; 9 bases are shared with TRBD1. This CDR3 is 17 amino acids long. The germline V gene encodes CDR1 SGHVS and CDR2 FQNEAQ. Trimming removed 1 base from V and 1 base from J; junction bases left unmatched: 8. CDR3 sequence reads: CASSLELRDRVSYEQYF. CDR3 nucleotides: TGTGCCAGCAGCTTAGAGCTCCGGGACAGGGTTTCCTACGAGCAGTACTTC.

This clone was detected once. CDR3 in amino acids: CASSVDRREAFF. CDR3 bases: TGTGCCAGCAGTGTTGACCGGAGAGAAGCTTTCTTT. The J gene is TRBJ1-1, the V gene TRBV5-4; D gene ambiguous. Germline V CDR1 and CDR2: SGHNT, YYREEE (reference sequence). The length of the CDR3 is 12 residues. The V end was cut by 5 bases, the J end by 8 bases, with 13 bases between.

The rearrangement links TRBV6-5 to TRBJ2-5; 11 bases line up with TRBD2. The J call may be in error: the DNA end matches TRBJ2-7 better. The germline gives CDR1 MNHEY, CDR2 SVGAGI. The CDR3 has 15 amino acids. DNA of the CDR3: TGTGCCAGCAGTTACTATACTAGCGGGGGCTACGAGCAGTACTTC. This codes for CASSYYTSGGYEQYF.

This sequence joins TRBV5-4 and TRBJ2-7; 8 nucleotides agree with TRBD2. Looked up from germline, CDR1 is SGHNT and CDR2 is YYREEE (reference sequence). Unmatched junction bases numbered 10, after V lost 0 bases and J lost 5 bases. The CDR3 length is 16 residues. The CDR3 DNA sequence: TGTGCCAGCAGCTTGGGGGGGCGGGGGGATCGCGACGAGCAGTACTTC. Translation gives CASSLGGRGDRDEQYF. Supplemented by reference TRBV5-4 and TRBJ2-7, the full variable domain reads ETGVTQSPTHLIKTRGQQVTLRCSSQSGHNTVSWYQQALGQGPQFIFQYYREEENGRGNFPPRFSGLQFPNYSSELNVNALELDDSALYLCASSLGGRGDRDEQYFGPGTRLTVT.

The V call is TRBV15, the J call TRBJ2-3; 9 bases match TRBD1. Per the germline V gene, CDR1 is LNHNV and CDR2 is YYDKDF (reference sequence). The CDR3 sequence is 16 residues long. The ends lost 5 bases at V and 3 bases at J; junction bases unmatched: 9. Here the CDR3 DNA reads TGTGCCACCAGCGGAACAGGGGGCTTTTTGACAGATACGCAGTATTTT. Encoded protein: CATSGTGGFLTDTQYF.

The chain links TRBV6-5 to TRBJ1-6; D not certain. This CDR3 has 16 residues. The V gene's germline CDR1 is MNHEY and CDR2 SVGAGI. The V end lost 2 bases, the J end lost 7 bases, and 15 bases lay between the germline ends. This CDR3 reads CASSYDATLLNSPLHF. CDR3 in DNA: TGTGCCAGCAGTTACGATGCGACACTCCTCAATTCACCCCTCCACTTT.

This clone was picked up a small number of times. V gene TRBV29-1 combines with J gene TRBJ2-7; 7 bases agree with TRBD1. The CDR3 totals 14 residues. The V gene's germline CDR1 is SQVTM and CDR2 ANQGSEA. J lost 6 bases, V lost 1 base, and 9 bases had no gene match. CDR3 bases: TGCAGCGTTGAAGTGACACAGGGGTCCGGCGAGCAGTACTTC. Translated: CSVEVTQGSGEQYF.

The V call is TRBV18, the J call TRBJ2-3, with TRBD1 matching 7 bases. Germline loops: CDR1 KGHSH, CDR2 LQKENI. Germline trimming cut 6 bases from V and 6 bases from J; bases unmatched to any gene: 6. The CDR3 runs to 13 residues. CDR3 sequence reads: CASSAGTVDTQYF. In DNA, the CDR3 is TGTGCCAGCTCGGCCGGGACAGTCGATACGCAGTATTTT.